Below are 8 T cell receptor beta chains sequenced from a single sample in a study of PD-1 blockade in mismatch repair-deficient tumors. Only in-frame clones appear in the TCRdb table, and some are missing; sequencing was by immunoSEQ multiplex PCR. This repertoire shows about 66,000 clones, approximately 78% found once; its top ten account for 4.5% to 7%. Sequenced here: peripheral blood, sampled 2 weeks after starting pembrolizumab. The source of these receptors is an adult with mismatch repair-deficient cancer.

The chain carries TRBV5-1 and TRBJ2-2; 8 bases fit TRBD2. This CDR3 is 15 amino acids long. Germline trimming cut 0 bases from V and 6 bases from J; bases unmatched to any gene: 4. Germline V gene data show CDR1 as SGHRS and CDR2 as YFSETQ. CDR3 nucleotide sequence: TGCGCCAGCAGCTTGGATCCGGGAGGGGCCGGGGAGCTGTTTTTT. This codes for CASSLDPGGAGELFF. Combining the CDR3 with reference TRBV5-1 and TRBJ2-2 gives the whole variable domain KAGVTQTPRYLIKTRGQQVTLSCSPISGHRSVSWYQQTPGQGLQFLFEYFSETQRNKGNFPGRFSGRQFSNSRSEMNVSTLELGDSALYLCASSLDPGGAGELFFGEGSRLTVL.

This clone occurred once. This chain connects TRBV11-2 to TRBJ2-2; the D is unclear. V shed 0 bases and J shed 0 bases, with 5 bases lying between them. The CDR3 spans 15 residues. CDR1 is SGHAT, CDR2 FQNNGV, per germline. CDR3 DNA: TGTGCCAGCAGCTTAGATACAGCGAACACCGGGGAGCTGTTTTTT. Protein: CASSLDTANTGELFF.

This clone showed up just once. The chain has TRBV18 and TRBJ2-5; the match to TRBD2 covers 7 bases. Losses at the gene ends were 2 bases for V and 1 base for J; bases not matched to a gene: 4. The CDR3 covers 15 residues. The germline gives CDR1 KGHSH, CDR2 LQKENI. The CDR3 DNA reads TGTGCCAGCTCACCAAGCGGGACTTTCCAAGAGACCCAGTACTTC. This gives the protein CASSPSGTFQETQYF.

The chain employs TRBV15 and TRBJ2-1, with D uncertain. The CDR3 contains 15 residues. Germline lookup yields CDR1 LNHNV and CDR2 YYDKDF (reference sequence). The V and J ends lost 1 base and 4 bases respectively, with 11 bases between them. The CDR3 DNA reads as TGTGCCACCAGCAGAGCTGCGACCCCTTACAATGAGCAGTTCTTC. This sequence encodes CATSRAATPYNEQFF.

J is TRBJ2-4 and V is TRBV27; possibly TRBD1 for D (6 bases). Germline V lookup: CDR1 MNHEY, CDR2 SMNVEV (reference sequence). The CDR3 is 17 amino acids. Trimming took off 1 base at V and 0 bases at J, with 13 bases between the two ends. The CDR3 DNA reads TGTGCCAGCAGTTTATTTGGGCAGGGGCTAGCCAAAAACATTCAGTACTTC. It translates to CASSLFGQGLAKNIQYF.

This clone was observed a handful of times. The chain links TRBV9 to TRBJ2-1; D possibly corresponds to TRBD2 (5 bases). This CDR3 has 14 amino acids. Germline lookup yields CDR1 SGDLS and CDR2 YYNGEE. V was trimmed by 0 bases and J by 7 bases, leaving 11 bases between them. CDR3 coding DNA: TGTGCCAGCAGCGTAGGACAACAGCGGAATGAGCAGTTCTTC. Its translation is CASSVGQQRNEQFF.

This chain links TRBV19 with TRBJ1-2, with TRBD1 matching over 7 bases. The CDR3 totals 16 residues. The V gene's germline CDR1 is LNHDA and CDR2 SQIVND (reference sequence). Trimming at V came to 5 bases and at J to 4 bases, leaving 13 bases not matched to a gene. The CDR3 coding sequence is TGTGCCAGTAGTGACTATAGACAGGGAGGCGGCTATGGCTACACCTTC. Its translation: CASSDYRQGGGYGYTF.

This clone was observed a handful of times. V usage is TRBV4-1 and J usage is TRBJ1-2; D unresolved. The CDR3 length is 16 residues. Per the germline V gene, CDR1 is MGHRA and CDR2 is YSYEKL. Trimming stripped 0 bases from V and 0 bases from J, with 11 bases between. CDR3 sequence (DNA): TGCGCCAGCAGCCAAGATGAAGAATCTCCTAACTATGGCTACACCTTC. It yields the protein CASSQDEESPNYGYTF.